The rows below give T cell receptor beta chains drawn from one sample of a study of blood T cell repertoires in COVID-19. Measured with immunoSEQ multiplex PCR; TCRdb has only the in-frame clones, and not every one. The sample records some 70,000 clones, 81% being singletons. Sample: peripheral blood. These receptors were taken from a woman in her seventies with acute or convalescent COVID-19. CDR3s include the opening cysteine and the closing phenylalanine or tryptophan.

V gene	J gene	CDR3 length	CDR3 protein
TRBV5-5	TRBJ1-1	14	CASGSGTGSTEAFF
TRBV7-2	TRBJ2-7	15	CASSSSPGGTYEQYF
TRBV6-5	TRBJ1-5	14	CASSYPGGQQPQHF
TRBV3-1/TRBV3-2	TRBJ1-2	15	CASSQHGQGNYGYTF
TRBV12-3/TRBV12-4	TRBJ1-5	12	CASSLGDQPQHF
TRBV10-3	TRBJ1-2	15	CAISAEGQGPYGYTF
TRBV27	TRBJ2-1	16	CASSPGQPSSYNEQFF
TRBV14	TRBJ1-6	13	CASSRDSNSPLHF
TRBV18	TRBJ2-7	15	CASSPSGGGSYEQYF
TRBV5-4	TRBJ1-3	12	CASSSTGNTIYF
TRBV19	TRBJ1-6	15	CATQGTASYNSPLHF
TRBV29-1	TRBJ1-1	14	CSVVTGGTNTEAFF
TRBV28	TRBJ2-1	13	CASSLSGVGEQFF
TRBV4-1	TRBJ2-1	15	CASSHAAGRPNEQFF
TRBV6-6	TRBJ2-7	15	CASRGRDRGLREQYF
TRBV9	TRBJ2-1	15	CASSVGQGSYNEQFF
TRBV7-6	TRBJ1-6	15	CASSLYGRGMSPLHF
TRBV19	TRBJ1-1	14	CASTVDRELAEAFF
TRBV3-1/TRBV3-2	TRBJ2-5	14	CASSQELGRETQYF
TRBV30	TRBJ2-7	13	CAWSGQTGYEQYF
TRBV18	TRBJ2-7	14	CASSPGQSTYEQYF
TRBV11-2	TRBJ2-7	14	CASSSDRGPHEQYF
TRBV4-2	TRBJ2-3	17	CASSQGVAGGRADTQYF